A selection of T cell receptor beta chains follows, all from one sample in a study of blood T cell repertoires in COVID-19. Assay used: immunoSEQ multiplex PCR; TCRdb lists only in-frame clones, some missing. Found here are fewer than 450,000 clones, 91% of them singletons; the top ten hold around 3.5%. Sample: peripheral blood. These TCRs come from a woman aged 18-29 years who had recovered from COVID-19. CDR3s include the opening cysteine and the closing phenylalanine or tryptophan. Each record gives: clone size, J gene, D gene, V gene, CDR3 DNA, CDR3 protein. D genes are given only for firm matches. Expanded clones are given a class, and other clones once, few, many or no size at all.

NA	TRBJ2-2	NA	TRBV28	TGTGCCTGTCGAACTAGCAGAATCACCGGGGAGCTGTTTTTT	CACRTSRITGELFF
NA	TRBJ2-1	NA	TRBV7-8	TGTGCCAGCAGCTTAGGGAGCGGCCCGAGCTCCTACAATGAGCAGTTCTTC	CASSLGSGPSSYNEQFF
NA	TRBJ1-5	NA	TRBV5-1	TGCGCCAGCAGCTTTGAGGATCAGCCCCAGCATTTT	CASSFEDQPQHF
NA	TRBJ1-1	NA	TRBV6-5	TGTGCCAGCAGCCACAGTTTTGAAGCTTTCTTT	CASSHSFEAFF
NA	TRBJ2-3	TRBD2	TRBV29-1	TGCAGTGTGACTAGCGGGAGTTCAGATACGCAGTATTTT	CSVTSGSSDTQYF
NA	TRBJ1-1	NA	TRBV9	TGTGCCAGCAGCCCGGGGGGGGGTGACACTGAAGCTTTCTTT	CASSPGGGDTEAFF
NA	TRBJ2-3	NA	TRBV21-1	TGTGCCAGCAGCAACATCGTCCCGGCGGGAGGGCCAACAGATACGCAGTATTTT	CASSNIVPAGGPTDTQYF
NA	TRBJ1-2	TRBD1	TRBV11-3	TGTGCCAGCAGCCCAGCCGACAGGGCTTACTATGGCTACACCTTC	CASSPADRAYYGYTF
NA	TRBJ1-4	NA	TRBV30	TGTGCCTGGAGTGATGAGTGGGAAAAACTGTTTTTT	CAWSDEWEKLFF
NA	TRBJ1-1	NA	TRBV6-5	TGTGCCAGCAGTTACGACCAGGTTATGAACACTGAAGCTTTCTTT	CASSYDQVMNTEAFF
NA	TRBJ1-1	NA	TRBV11-3	TGTGCCAGCACGTGGTCGGTGGGTAGGGGCACTGAAGCTTTCTTT	CASTWSVGRGTEAFF
NA	TRBJ1-2	NA	TRBV2	TGTGCCAGCAGTGAAGGAACTTTGCCTAACTATGGCTACACCTTC	CASSEGTLPNYGYTF
NA	TRBJ2-1	TRBD2	TRBV7-2	TGTGCCAGCAGCTTACGGATGGGACTAGACAATGAGCAGTTCTTC	CASSLRMGLDNEQFF
NA	TRBJ2-3	TRBD2	TRBV2	TGTGCCAGCACTCCCAGGTCCCCTAGCGGTAGCACAGATACGCAGTATTTT	CASTPRSPSGSTDTQYF
NA	TRBJ2-3	NA	TRBV5-1	TGCGCCAGCAGCGCTACCACAGATACGCAGTATTTT	CASSATTDTQYF
NA	TRBJ2-3	NA	TRBV19	TGTGCCAGTAGTATGTCGCGGCGCACAGATACGCAGTATTTT	CASSMSRRTDTQYF
NA	TRBJ2-1	TRBD2	TRBV7-2	TGTGCCAGCAGCTCTAACCCTAGCGGGAGCTCCTACAATGAGCAGTTCTTC	CASSSNPSGSSYNEQFF
NA	TRBJ2-1	TRBD2	TRBV27	TGTGCCAGCAGTTTAAGCGGGGAGGTCAATGAGCAGTTCTTC	CASSLSGEVNEQFF
NA	TRBJ1-5	TRBD1	TRBV30	TGTGCCTCAAGCCAGGGGGTATGGAATCAGCCCCAGCATTTT	CASSQGVWNQPQHF
NA	TRBJ2-1	TRBD2	TRBV24-1	TGTGCCACCGCATCTAGCGGGAGTTCCTACAATGAGCAGTTCTTC	CATASSGSSYNEQFF
NA	TRBJ1-2	TRBD1	TRBV18	TGTGCCAGCTCACCAGGACAGGGGGCACGGTATAACGGCTACACCTTC	CASSPGQGARYNGYTF
NA	TRBJ2-1	NA	TRBV19	TGTGCCAGCACAGGGAACAATGAGCAGTTCTTC	CASTGNNEQFF
NA	TRBJ2-1	NA	TRBV19	TGTGCCAGTAGTCCCCCCAGCGGCAGCTCCTACAATGAGCAGTTCTTC	CASSPPSGSSYNEQFF
NA	TRBJ2-1	NA	TRBV5-1	TGCGCCAGCAGCGGCAGGGGTGTGGGGCACAATGAGCAGTTCTTC	CASSGRGVGHNEQFF
NA	TRBJ1-4	NA	TRBV6-5	TGTGCCAGCAGTCAACAGGTCCCAACTAATGAAAAACTGTTTTTT	CASSQQVPTNEKLFF
few	TRBJ2-5	TRBD1	TRBV3-1/TRBV3-2	TGTGCCAGCAGCCCGCCCCTCCGGGACAGGCAAGAGACCCAGTACTTC	CASSPPLRDRQETQYF
NA	TRBJ1-1	NA	TRBV11-2	TGTGCCAGCAGCTTATGGCAGTATGAAGCTTTCTTT	CASSLWQYEAFF
NA	TRBJ2-1	NA	TRBV5-6	TGTGCCAGCAGCTTGCCCACTACCCCACCTTACAATGAGCAGTTCTTC	CASSLPTTPPYNEQFF